This entry is about one T cell receptor beta chain. Per the original data handling: For nucleated cells, counts were estimated from reference gene primer amplification. Generated by immunoSEQ multiplex PCR, the TCRdb table keeps only in-frame clones and is missing some. V and J calls and clone size are copied from that table; D and trimming were computed from the DNA. The sample lists some 190,000 clones; 75% to 85% were seen once. The data originate from a study of blood T cell repertoires in COVID-19. Study context: The analysed material was cDNA or gDNA that came from T cells, B-cell-depleted T cells, or PBMCs.

Germline V gene sequence: CDR1 SGHRS, CDR2 YFSETQ. This CDR3 has 16 amino acids. V shed 4 bases and J 4 bases; nucleotides not matched to a gene: 13. Specimen: peripheral blood. This chain uses TRBV5-1 with TRBJ2-5; 7 bases agree with TRBD2. This TCR came from a man aged 55-75 years with acute or convalescent COVID-19. CDR3 coding DNA: TGCGCCAGCAGCAAACCCGGGACTAACCGGGGAGAGACCCAGTACTTC. Protein sequence: CASSKPGTNRGETQYF.